These T cell receptor beta chains were read from a single sample in a study of T cell responses to AZD1222 COVID-19 vaccine. This table comes from immunoSEQ multiplex PCR, and its TCRdb copy is limited to in-frame clones, with some not included. This table has fewer than 85,000 clones, roughly nine tenths appearing once. The sample consisted of peripheral blood, taken 28 days after the second AZD1222 dose. These receptors were collected from an adult who received the AZD1222 COVID-19 vaccine. Each CDR3 is given without its conserved first and last residue. Fields, in order: V gene, J gene, CDR3 protein.

v_call: TRBV5-4; j_call: TRBJ1-2; cdr3_aa: ASSIGQWGYT
v_call: TRBV19; j_call: TRBJ2-1; cdr3_aa: ATSSRRGPGNEQF
v_call: TRBV6-5; j_call: TRBJ1-1; cdr3_aa: ASRRGLEAF
v_call: TRBV19; j_call: TRBJ1-2; cdr3_aa: ASSMITDYGYT
v_call: TRBV29-1; j_call: TRBJ2-7; cdr3_aa: SAGTETYEQY
v_call: TRBV6-4; j_call: TRBJ1-6; cdr3_aa: ASRSREGSPLH
v_call: TRBV7-2; j_call: TRBJ2-5; cdr3_aa: ASSLVGSRVQETQY
v_call: TRBV11-2; j_call: TRBJ1-3; cdr3_aa: ASRSYGISGNTIY
v_call: TRBV6-5; j_call: TRBJ2-3; cdr3_aa: ASWRDSFTDTQY
v_call: TRBV24-1; j_call: TRBJ1-1; cdr3_aa: ATSEPRTGGKNTEAF
v_call: TRBV4-1; j_call: TRBJ1-1; cdr3_aa: ASSFTGQAVKHTEAF
v_call: TRBV30; j_call: TRBJ1-1; cdr3_aa: AWSPGTVPNTEAF
v_call: TRBV7-8; j_call: TRBJ1-5; cdr3_aa: ASREGIGNQPQH
v_call: TRBV7-2; j_call: TRBJ2-6; cdr3_aa: ASSPPMGIGSGANVLT
v_call: TRBV19; j_call: TRBJ2-2; cdr3_aa: ASSIMDRGSSELF
v_call: TRBV11-3; j_call: TRBJ1-2; cdr3_aa: ASSPQGYGYT
v_call: TRBV12-3/TRBV12-4; j_call: TRBJ2-7; cdr3_aa: ASSPSDEQY
v_call: TRBV19; j_call: TRBJ2-5; cdr3_aa: ASSIGGAQETQY
v_call: TRBV21-1; j_call: TRBJ2-2; cdr3_aa: ASSKSRKNGELF
v_call: TRBV5-4; j_call: TRBJ1-1; cdr3_aa: ASSFWTGTTEAF
v_call: TRBV9; j_call: TRBJ2-1; cdr3_aa: ASSVLAQSSYNEQF
v_call: TRBV7-7; j_call: TRBJ2-2; cdr3_aa: ASSSDRGGTGELF
v_call: TRBV20-1; j_call: TRBJ2-1; cdr3_aa: SASESNEQF
v_call: TRBV6-2/TRBV6-3; j_call: TRBJ1-1; cdr3_aa: ASSHTLPGQGVTEAF
v_call: TRBV7-8; j_call: TRBJ1-2; cdr3_aa: ASSPDERGLYGYT
v_call: TRBV30; j_call: TRBJ1-2; cdr3_aa: AWSGTTYGYT
v_call: TRBV7-9; j_call: TRBJ1-2; cdr3_aa: ASSLAQTSLIDGYT
v_call: TRBV9; j_call: TRBJ2-3; cdr3_aa: ASSVGPRTDTQY
v_call: TRBV5-4; j_call: TRBJ1-1; cdr3_aa: ASSLEPMETEAF
v_call: TRBV24-1; j_call: TRBJ2-2; cdr3_aa: ATSGLPGQGNTGELF
v_call: TRBV20-1; j_call: TRBJ1-1; cdr3_aa: SASLGTGNTEAF
v_call: TRBV2; j_call: TRBJ1-1; cdr3_aa: ASSERSVRTEAF